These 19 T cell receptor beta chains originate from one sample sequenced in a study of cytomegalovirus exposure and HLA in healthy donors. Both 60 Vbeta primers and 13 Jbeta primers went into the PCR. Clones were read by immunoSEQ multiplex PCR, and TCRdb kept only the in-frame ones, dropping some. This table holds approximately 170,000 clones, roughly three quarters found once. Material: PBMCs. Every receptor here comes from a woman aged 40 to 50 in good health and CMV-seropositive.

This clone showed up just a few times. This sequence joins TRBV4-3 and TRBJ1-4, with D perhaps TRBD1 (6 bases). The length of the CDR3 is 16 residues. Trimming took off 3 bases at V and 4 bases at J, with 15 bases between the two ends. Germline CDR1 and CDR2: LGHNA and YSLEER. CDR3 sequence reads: CASSQEFGRGNEKLFF. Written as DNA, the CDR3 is TGCGCCAGCAGCCAGGAATTTGGCAGGGGTAATGAAAAACTGTTTTTT.

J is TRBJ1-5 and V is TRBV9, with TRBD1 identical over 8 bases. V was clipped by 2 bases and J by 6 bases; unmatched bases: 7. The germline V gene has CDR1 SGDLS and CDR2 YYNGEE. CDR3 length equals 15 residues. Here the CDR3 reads CASSVGQGATQPQHF. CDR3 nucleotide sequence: TGTGCCAGCAGCGTGGGGCAGGGGGCAACTCAGCCCCAGCATTTT. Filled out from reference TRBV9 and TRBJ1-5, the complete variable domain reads DSGVTQTPKHLITATGQRVTLRCSPRSGDLSVYWYQQSLDQGLQFLIQYYNGEERAKGNILERFSAQQFPDLHSELNLSSLELGDSALYFCASSVGQGATQPQHFGDGTRLSIL.

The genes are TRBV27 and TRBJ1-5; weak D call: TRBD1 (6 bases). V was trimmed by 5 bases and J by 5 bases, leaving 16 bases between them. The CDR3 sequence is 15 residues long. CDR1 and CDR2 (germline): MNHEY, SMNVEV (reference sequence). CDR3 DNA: TGTGCCAGCAGTCTCCACCGGGGGGGCGATCAGCCCCAGCATTTT. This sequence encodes CASSLHRGGDQPQHF.

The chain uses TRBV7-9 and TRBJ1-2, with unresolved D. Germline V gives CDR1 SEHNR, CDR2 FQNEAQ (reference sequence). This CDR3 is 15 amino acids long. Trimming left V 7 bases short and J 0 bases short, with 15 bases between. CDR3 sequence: CASNSGRKPNYGYTF. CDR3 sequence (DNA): TGTGCCAGCAACTCAGGTCGGAAGCCTAACTATGGCTACACCTTC.

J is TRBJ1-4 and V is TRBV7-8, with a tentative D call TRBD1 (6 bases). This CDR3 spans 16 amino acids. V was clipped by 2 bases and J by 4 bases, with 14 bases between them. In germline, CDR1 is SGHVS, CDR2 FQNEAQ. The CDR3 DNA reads TGTGCCAGCAGCTTAAACACAGGGTTCGGTAATGAAAAACTGTTTTTT. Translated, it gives CASSLNTGFGNEKLFF.

CDR3 coding DNA: TGTGCCAGCAGCTCGTACTACGAGCAGTACTTC. Its protein product is CASSSYYEQYF. The V and J genes are TRBV5-6 and TRBJ2-7; D is unresolved. The V gene lost 3 bases and the J gene lost 3 bases, with 4 bases spanning the gap. CDR3 size: 11 residues. Germline V gives CDR1 SGHDT, CDR2 YYEEEE.

This CDR3 is CASSSASRGRGEQYF. DNA for the CDR3: TGTGCCAGCAGTTCAGCTTCCAGGGGTCGGGGCGAGCAGTACTTC. The chain recombines TRBV7-3 with TRBJ2-7; D possibly corresponds to TRBD1 (6 bases). V lost 6 bases and J 6 bases, leaving 21 bases between the germline ends. Per germline, CDR1 SGHTA and CDR2 FQGTGA. The CDR3 is 15 amino acids.

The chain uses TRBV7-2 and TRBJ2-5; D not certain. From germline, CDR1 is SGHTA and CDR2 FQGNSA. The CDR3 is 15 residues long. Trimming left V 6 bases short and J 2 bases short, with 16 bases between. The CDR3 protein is CASSTKKSRQETQYF. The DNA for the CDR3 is TGTGCCAGCAGTACAAAAAAATCTAGACAAGAGACCCAGTACTTC.

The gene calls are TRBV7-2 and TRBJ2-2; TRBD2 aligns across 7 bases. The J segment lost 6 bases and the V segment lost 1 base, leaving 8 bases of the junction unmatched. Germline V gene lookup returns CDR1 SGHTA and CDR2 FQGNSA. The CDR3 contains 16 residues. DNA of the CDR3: TGTGCCAGCAGCTTAGGGACTAGTAGTGGGCCCGGGGAGCTGTTTTTT. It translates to CASSLGTSSGPGELFF.

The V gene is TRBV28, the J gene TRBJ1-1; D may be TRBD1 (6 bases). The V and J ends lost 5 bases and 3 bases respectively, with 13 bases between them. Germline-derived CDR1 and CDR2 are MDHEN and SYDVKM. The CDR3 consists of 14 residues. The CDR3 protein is CASSPSYRDTEAFF. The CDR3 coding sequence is TGTGCCAGCAGTCCGTCATACAGGGACACTGAAGCTTTCTTT. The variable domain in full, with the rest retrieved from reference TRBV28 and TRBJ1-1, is DVKVTQSSRYLVKRTGEKVFLECVQDMDHENMFWYRQDPGLGLRLIYFSYDVKMKEKGDIPEGYSVSREKKERFSLILESASTNQTSMYLCASSPSYRDTEAFFGQGTRLTVV.

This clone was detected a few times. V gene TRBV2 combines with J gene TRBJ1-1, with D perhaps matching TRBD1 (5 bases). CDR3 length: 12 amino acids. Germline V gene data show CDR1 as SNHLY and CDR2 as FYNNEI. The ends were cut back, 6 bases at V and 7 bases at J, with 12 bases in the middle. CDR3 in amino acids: CASRRQRGEAFF. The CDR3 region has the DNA TGTGCCAGCAGACGACAGAGAGGTGAAGCTTTCTTT.

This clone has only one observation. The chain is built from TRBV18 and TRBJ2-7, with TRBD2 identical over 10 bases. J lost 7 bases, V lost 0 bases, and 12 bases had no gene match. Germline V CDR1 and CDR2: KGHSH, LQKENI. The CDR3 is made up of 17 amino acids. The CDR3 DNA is TGTGCCAGCTCACCACCGATAAAACTAGCGGGGTCGTTGGAGCAGTACTTC. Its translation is CASSPPIKLAGSLEQYF.

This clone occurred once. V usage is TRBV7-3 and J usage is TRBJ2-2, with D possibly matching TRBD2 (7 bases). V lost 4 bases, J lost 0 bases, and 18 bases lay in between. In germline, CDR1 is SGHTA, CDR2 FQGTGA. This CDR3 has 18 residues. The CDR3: CASSSIIRGGPNTGELFF. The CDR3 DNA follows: TGTGCCAGCAGCTCTATCATAAGGGGGGGCCCGAACACCGGGGAGCTGTTTTTT.

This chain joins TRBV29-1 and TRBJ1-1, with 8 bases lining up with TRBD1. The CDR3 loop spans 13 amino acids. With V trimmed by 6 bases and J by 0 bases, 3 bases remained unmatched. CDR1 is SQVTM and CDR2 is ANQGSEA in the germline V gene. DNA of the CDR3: TGCAGCGTCATGACAGGGGTGAACACTGAAGCTTTCTTT. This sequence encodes CSVMTGVNTEAFF.

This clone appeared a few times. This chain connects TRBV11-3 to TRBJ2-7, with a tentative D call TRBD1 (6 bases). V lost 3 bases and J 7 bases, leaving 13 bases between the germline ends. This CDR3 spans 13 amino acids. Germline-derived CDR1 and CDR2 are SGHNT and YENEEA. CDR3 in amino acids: CASSLGRGREQYF. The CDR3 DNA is TGTGCCAGCAGCTTGGGCAGGGGTCGAGAGCAGTACTTC.

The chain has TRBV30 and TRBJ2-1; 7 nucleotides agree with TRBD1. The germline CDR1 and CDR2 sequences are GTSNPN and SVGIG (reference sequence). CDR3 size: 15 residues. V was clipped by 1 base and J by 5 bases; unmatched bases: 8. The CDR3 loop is CAWSGRTGINNEQFF. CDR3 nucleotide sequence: TGTGCCTGGAGTGGCCGGACAGGCATCAACAATGAGCAGTTCTTC. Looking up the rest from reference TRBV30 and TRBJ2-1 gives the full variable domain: SQTIHQWPATLVQPVGSPLSLECTVEGTSNPNLYWYRQAAGRGLQLLFYSVGIGQISSEVPQNLSASRPQDRQFILSSKKLLLSDSGFYLCAWSGRTGINNEQFFGPGTRLTVL.

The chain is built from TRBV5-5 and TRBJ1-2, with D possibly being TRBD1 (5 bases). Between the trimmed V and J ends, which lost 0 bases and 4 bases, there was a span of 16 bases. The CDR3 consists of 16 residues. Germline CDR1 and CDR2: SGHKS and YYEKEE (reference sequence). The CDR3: CASSLAVGTQIYGYTF. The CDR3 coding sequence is TGTGCCAGCAGCTTGGCCGTTGGGACTCAAATCTATGGCTACACCTTC. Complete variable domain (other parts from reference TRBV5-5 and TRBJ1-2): DAGVTQSPTHLIKTRGQQVTLRCSPISGHKSVSWYQQVLGQGPQFIFQYYEKEERGRGNFPDRFSARQFPNYSSELNVNALLLGDSALYLCASSLAVGTQIYGYTFGSGTRLTVV.

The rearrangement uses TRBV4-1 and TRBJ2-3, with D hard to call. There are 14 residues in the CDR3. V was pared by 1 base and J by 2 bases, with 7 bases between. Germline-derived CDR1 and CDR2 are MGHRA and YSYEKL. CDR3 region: CASSQVPFTDTQYF. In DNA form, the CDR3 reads TGCGCCAGCAGCCAAGTCCCCTTCACAGATACGCAGTATTTT.

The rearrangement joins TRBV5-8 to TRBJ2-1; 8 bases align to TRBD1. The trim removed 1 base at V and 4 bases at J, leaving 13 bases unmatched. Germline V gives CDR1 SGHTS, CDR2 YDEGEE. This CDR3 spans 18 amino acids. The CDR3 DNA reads TGTGCCAGCAGCTTGCGATACAGGGGGAGTCTGGGGTACAATGAGCAGTTCTTC. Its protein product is CASSLRYRGSLGYNEQFF.